This entry lists 23 T cell receptor beta chains sequenced from one sample in a study of T-cell memory formation after mild COVID-19. A single record per CDR3 protein comes from TCRdb applying MiXCR to the 5' RACE reads. The sample contains more than 150,000 distinct CDR3 sequences, about a fifth of which appear only once. Sequencing was performed on PBMCs or a T cell subset sorted from them (not recorded which). These receptors originate from an adult woman who had mild COVID-19 (a few samples of this study predate the infection). Cell type and time point are not known.

The rearrangement links TRBV6-5 to TRBJ2-7; TRBD1 might be the D (6 bases). The CDR3 runs 14 residues. Per germline, CDR1 MNHEY and CDR2 SVGAGI. Trimming removed 2 bases at V and 5 bases at J, with 13 bases between. The CDR3 DNA sequence: TGTGCCAGCAGTTACGGCGCCGGGACAAACGAGCAGTACTTC. Residues: CASSYGAGTNEQYF.

This chain connects TRBV7-6 to TRBJ2-1; D not resolved. The CDR3 is 15 residues long. Germline V gives CDR1 SGHVS, CDR2 FNYEAQ. V was pared by 4 bases and J by 0 bases, with 10 bases between. This CDR3 reads CASSSGPFSYNEQFF. CDR3 in DNA: TGTGCCAGCAGCTCTGGGCCTTTCTCCTACAATGAGCAGTTCTTC.

The V gene is TRBV6-6, the J gene TRBJ2-7; 11 bases line up with TRBD1. Trimming took 6 bases from V and 6 from J; bases not matched to a gene: 10. There are 15 residues in the CDR3. Germline V gene lookup returns CDR1 MNHNY and CDR2 SVGAGI (reference sequence). CDR3 protein: CASSRTGGEGGEQYF. For the CDR3, the DNA is TGTGCCAGCAGCAGGACAGGGGGCGAAGGAGGCGAGCAGTACTTC.

This clonotype occurred a few times. The V call is TRBV10-3, the J call TRBJ2-7, with 8 bases identical to TRBD2. CDR3 length: 12 amino acids. Germline lookup yields CDR1 ENHRY and CDR2 SYGVKD. V trimming: 3 bases; J trimming: 6 bases; junction bases outside the gene matches: 1. CDR3 coding DNA: TGTGCCATCAGTGAAGGGACTAGCGAGCAGTACTTC. It encodes CAISEGTSEQYF.

This clonotype turned up a few times. This chain connects TRBV30 to TRBJ1-2; D remains ambiguous. V lost 4 bases to trimming and J lost 4 bases, with 7 bases between them. Germline CDR1 is GTSNPN and CDR2 is SVGIG (reference sequence). The CDR3 sequence is 11 residues long. CDR3 nucleotides: TGTGCCTGGAACAGCCTCTATGGCTACACCTTC. It encodes CAWNSLYGYTF.

This sequence joins TRBV20-1 and TRBJ1-2; 11 bases match TRBD1. V was pared by 2 bases and J by 5 bases, with 4 bases of the junction left unmatched. The CDR3 is 14 amino acids. CDR1 and CDR2 (germline): DFQATT, SNEGSKA (reference sequence). This chain's CDR3 is CSARSRDRGYGYTF. CDR3 bases: TGCAGTGCTAGAAGCCGGGACAGGGGGTATGGCTACACCTTC.

The rearrangement uses TRBV5-1 and TRBJ2-1; D perhaps matches TRBD1 (6 bases). CDR1 is SGHRS and CDR2 is YFSETQ in the germline V gene. This CDR3 is built from 14 residues. Trimming removed 0 bases at V and 7 bases at J, with 11 bases between. The CDR3 coding sequence is TGCGCCAGCAGCTTGGTACAGGGTGTAAATGAGCAGTTCTTC. It yields the protein CASSLVQGVNEQFF.

In this sample, this clonotype turned up a few times. V and J are TRBV7-2 and TRBJ2-5, with 14 bases identical to TRBD2. Germline-derived CDR1 and CDR2 are SGHTA and FQGNSA. The J segment lost 4 bases and the V segment lost 5 bases, leaving 3 bases of the junction unmatched. This CDR3 has 15 residues. In nucleotides, the CDR3 is TGTGCCAGCAGCCCGGGACTAGCGGGAGTAGAGACCCAGTACTTC. Its protein product is CASSPGLAGVETQYF.

J is TRBJ2-1 and V is TRBV27; D may be TRBD2 (7 bases). V was clipped by 6 bases and J by 13 bases, with 13 bases between them. CDR1 and CDR2 (germline): MNHEY, SMNVEV (reference sequence). The CDR3 is 11 residues long. As DNA, the CDR3 is TGTGCCAGCAGCCCCGGGGGGCATCAGTTCTTC. Amino acid sequence: CASSPGGHQFF.

The gene calls are TRBV25-1 and TRBJ2-5, with 8 bases lining up with TRBD1. J was trimmed by 5 bases and V by 6 bases; bases with no gene match: 8. The CDR3 runs 14 residues. Germline lookup yields CDR1 MGHDK and CDR2 SYGVNS. CDR3 sequence: CASRIDRGEETQYF. The CDR3 coding sequence is TGTGCCAGCAGGATCGACAGGGGAGAGGAGACCCAGTACTTC. Complete variable domain (other parts from reference TRBV25-1 and TRBJ2-5): EADIYQTPRYLVIGTGKKITLECSQTMGHDKMYWYQQDPGMELHLIHYSYGVNSTEKGDLSSESTVSRIRTEHFPLTLESARPSHTSQYLCASRIDRGEETQYFGPGTRLLVL.

Only a few counts were recorded for this clonotype. The CDR3 loop is CSATPGQGIRETQYF. CDR3 coding DNA: TGCAGTGCTACCCCGGGACAGGGGATTAGAGAGACCCAGTACTTC. The rearrangement links TRBV20-1 to TRBJ2-5, with 10 nucleotides matching TRBD1. This CDR3 is built from 15 residues. V lost 4 bases, J lost 4 bases, and 9 bases stayed unmatched. Germline V gives CDR1 DFQATT, CDR2 SNEGSKA (reference sequence).

This clonotype was counted a few times. V and J are TRBV29-1 and TRBJ1-1, with D unresolved. Trimming cost V 6 bases and J 0 bases, with 14 bases left between them. CDR1 is SQVTM, CDR2 ANQGSEA, per germline. The CDR3 runs to 14 residues. This chain's CDR3 is CSVFVLPMNTEAFF. The DNA of the CDR3 is TGCAGCGTCTTTGTGCTTCCCATGAACACTGAAGCTTTCTTT.

V and J are TRBV7-9 and TRBJ1-2; no clear D gene. Per germline, CDR1 SEHNR and CDR2 FQNEAQ (reference sequence). V was clipped by 1 base and J by 4 bases, with 7 bases between them. The CDR3 is 13 residues long. CDR3 sequence: CASSLGEGYGYTF. The CDR3 DNA reads TGTGCCAGCAGCTTAGGGGAAGGCTATGGCTACACCTTC.

The chain is built from TRBV4-1 and TRBJ2-5; 9 bases agree with TRBD2. With 5 bases clipped from V and 2 bases from J, the junction kept 9 bases outside the gene matches. Looked up from germline, CDR1 is MGHRA and CDR2 is YSYEKL. CDR3 size: 16 residues. DNA of the CDR3: TGCGCCAGCAGCAAAGGACAGCGGGGGGAGCAAGAGACCCAGTACTTC. Translated: CASSKGQRGEQETQYF.

This clonotype showed up just a few times. The chain uses TRBV6-1 and TRBJ1-3, with D unclear. The V end was cut by 3 bases, the J end by 6 bases, with 12 bases between. Germline CDR1 is MNHNS and CDR2 is SASEGT. The CDR3 length is 14 residues. CDR3 sequence reads: CASSDTALENTIYF. The CDR3 DNA is TGTGCCAGCAGTGATACAGCTCTGGAAAACACCATATATTTT.

This sequence joins TRBV5-6 and TRBJ2-5; 10 nucleotides align to TRBD1. The V and J ends lost 4 bases and 5 bases, in that order; junction bases with no gene match: 8. Germline CDR1 is SGHDT and CDR2 is YYEEEE. The length of the CDR3 is 15 residues. The CDR3 DNA reads TGTGCCAGCAGCCCTCGACAGGGGGCAAGCGAGACCCAGTACTTC. Translation gives CASSPRQGASETQYF.

The table lists this clonotype with a count of one. The chain employs TRBV11-2 and TRBJ2-7; 7 bases fit TRBD1. V was pared by 6 bases and J by 0 bases, with 8 bases of the junction left unmatched. Germline CDR1 and CDR2: SGHAT and FQNNGV. The CDR3 has 15 residues. The CDR3 region is CASSSTGQDSYEQYF. In DNA form, the CDR3 reads TGTGCCAGCAGTTCGACAGGGCAGGACTCCTACGAGCAGTACTTC.

This clonotype was counted at least ten times. In DNA form, the CDR3 reads TGTGCCAGCAGCTCTTTATCCTACGAGCAGTACTTC. It is translated as CASSSLSYEQYF. The chain employs TRBV7-9 and TRBJ2-7; D is undetermined. Per the germline V gene, CDR1 is SEHNR and CDR2 is FQNEAQ (reference sequence). The CDR3 is made up of 12 amino acids. V lost 4 bases to trimming and J lost 1 base, with 5 bases between them.

This clonotype appeared a few times. CDR3 nucleotides: TGTGCCAGCAGCTTGGAGGGAAGGACACCCCTCCACTTT. Its translation is CASSLEGRTPLHF. The chain links TRBV5-6 to TRBJ1-6; D gene uncertain. This CDR3 spans 13 amino acids. The germline V and J ends were trimmed by 0 bases and 11 bases, with 9 bases remaining between them. Germline assignment: CDR1 SGHDT and CDR2 YYEEEE.

The rearrangement uses TRBV27 and TRBJ2-7; D remains unclear. The germline CDR1 and CDR2 sequences are MNHEY and SMNVEV (reference sequence). Deletions cut 8 bases from V and 3 bases from J, with 14 bases between. The CDR3 totals 13 residues. CDR3 DNA: TGTGCCAGCGGCCTCCTAAACAGCTACGAGCAGTACTTC. It codes for CASGLLNSYEQYF.

This clonotype has a handful of counts. V and J are TRBV5-4 and TRBJ2-3, with 12 bases matching TRBD1. The V gene end was trimmed by 0 bases and the J gene end by 3 bases; junction bases not matched to a gene: 8. The CDR3 length is 18 residues. Germline lookup yields CDR1 SGHNT and CDR2 YYREEE (reference sequence). The CDR3 sequence is CASSLGGQGAYMTDTQYF. The CDR3 DNA reads as TGTGCCAGCAGCTTGGGGGGACAGGGGGCGTACATGACAGATACGCAGTATTTT.

The chain is built from TRBV7-6 and TRBJ2-7, with TRBD2 matching 7 bases. V was clipped by 1 base and J by 4 bases; unmatched bases: 7. The CDR3 totals 15 residues. Germline CDR1 and CDR2: SGHVS and FNYEAQ. CDR3 nucleotides: TGTGCCAGCAGCTTAGGAGACTCCGGGGGGTACGAGCAGTACTTC. Translation gives CASSLGDSGGYEQYF. Filled out from reference TRBV7-6 and TRBJ2-7, the complete variable domain reads GAGVSQSPRYKVTKRGQDVALRCDPISGHVSLYWYRQALGQGPEFLTYFNYEAQQDKSGLPNDRFSAERPEGSISTLTIQRTEQRDSAMYRCASSLGDSGGYEQYFGPGTRLTVT.

This clonotype was recorded a few times. This chain uses TRBV29-1 with TRBJ2-1, with 7 bases fitting TRBD2. Trimming removed 3 bases from V and 12 bases from J; junction bases left unmatched: 5. The CDR3 has 11 residues. CDR1 is SQVTM and CDR2 is ANQGSEA in the germline V gene. This CDR3 is CSVDPAGLQFF. The CDR3 coding sequence is TGCAGCGTTGACCCAGCGGGGCTGCAGTTCTTC.